This paragraph reports one T cell receptor (beta chain). Antigen specificity is unknown. The data were taken from a study of cytomegalovirus exposure and HLA in healthy donors. Study observations and caveats: HLA allele associations emerged for 17,000 or so TCR beta sequences in a later analysis, at 0.05 false discovery rate.

The study ran its PCR with 60 Vbeta and 13 Jbeta primers. Measured with immunoSEQ multiplex PCR; TCRdb has only the in-frame clones, and not every one. The table has over 110,000 clones, 80% seen once. Germline CDR1 SGDLS, CDR2 YYNGEE. CDR3 length equals 12 residues. V shed 1 base and J shed 2 bases, with 2 bases lying between them. The chain employs TRBV9 and TRBJ2-3; D not resolved. Sequenced sample: PBMCs. This sequence originates from a man aged 35 to 55 in good health and CMV-seronegative. The DNA for the CDR3 is TGTGCCAGCAGCGTACTCACAGATACGCAGTATTTT. Translation gives CASSVLTDTQYF.